This T cell receptor beta chain was sequenced for a study of blood T cell repertoires in COVID-19. At the level of the study: Material from acute and convalescent COVID-19 was sourced from the United States, Italy and Spain.

TCRdb keeps only in-frame clones here, not all; method: immunoSEQ multiplex PCR. This table holds some 190,000 clones, roughly 80% found once. Sequencing was carried out using peripheral blood. The sequence was collected from a woman in her forties or fifties with acute or convalescent COVID-19.

The CDR3 here is CASKPGGNEKLFF. In nucleotides, the CDR3 is TGTGCCAGCAAGCCAGGGGGAAATGAAAAACTGTTTTTT. The rearrangement uses TRBV28 and TRBJ1-4, with 7 bases that match TRBD1. From germline, CDR1 is MDHEN and CDR2 SYDVKM. Unmatched junction bases numbered 4, after V lost 7 bases and J lost 5 bases. CDR3 length: 13 residues.